This T cell receptor beta chain stems from a study of blood T cell repertoires in COVID-19 (TCRdb year 2020). Broadly, across the study: The collaborator samples originated in the United States, Italy and Spain and spanned the acute and convalescent phases of COVID-19. The material from the prospective study consisted of cDNA or gDNA derived from T cells, B-cell-depleted T cells, or PBMCs. The dataset comprised deeply sampled blood TCRbeta repertoires from subjects exposed to, actively infected with, or recovered from COVID-19. The repertoires were released in a freely available public database meant as a resource for research on the immune response to SARS-CoV-2. Samples were obtained from the ongoing ImmuneRACE study (first 160 participants) and from 1,200 or so subjects provided by 6 global collaborators. A de-identified subject ID, COVID-19 status, age in years and sex were almost always included in the sample metadata. Where HLA class I and class II types were available, the types were taken from metadata supplied by the sample provider, not from assay-based typing. General study outcomes and caveats: The quantity of clinical and demographic metadata differed by source and by participant and was supplied without curation.

Note on this clone: Its antigen specificity is not known. Base qualities are not recorded, but no much larger clone differs from it by a single base.

TCRbeta CDR3 regions were amplified from genomic DNA using the immunoSEQ Assay, a bias-controlled multiplex PCR. As for how the authors treated the data: Within the assay, amplification of reference gene primers was used to estimate how many nucleated cells each sample contained. To quantify the absolute abundance of each unique TCRbeta CDR3 rearrangement, sequence reads were collapsed and filtered. Productive Simpson clonality was computed per sample as the square root of Simpson's diversity index over productive rearrangements. Imported from immuneACCESS, the table was reduced by TCRdb to in-frame sequences with V and J called. These copies leave out some clones; in studies compared against another copy, an unresolved V gene accounts for under half, and the cause of the remainder is not known. For V, J and clone size, that table is used; D and trimming come from the DNA. This sample gives hundreds of thousands of clones in total; approximately 85% of them show up just once. Approximately 9% of the sample is in the top ten clones.

In the prospective study, participants were roughly 18 to 89 years old, resided in approximately 22 geographic areas of the United States, and were enrolled through a virtual design. In the prospective study, cohorts were assigned on the basis of participant-reported clinical history obtained from a screening survey and a study questionnaire. Each participant in the prospective study had whole blood, serum and a nasopharyngeal or oropharyngeal swab collected by mobile phlebotomists. Over a roughly 2-month period, participants in the prospective study had the option of providing additional blood draws and questionnaires. Prospective study blood samples were shipped either frozen or at room temperature before DNA extraction. Counted from cysteine to phenylalanine, this CDR3 has 15 amino acids. Of all the DNA, just the CDR3 is kept, 45 bases in frame from base 1. CDR1 is given as ENHRY and CDR2 as SYGVKD, both from the germline V gene. V was cut back by 10 bases and J by 7 bases, leaving a gap of 22 bases between them.

The clonotype originates from a woman in her fifties or sixties with acute COVID-19. Here the chain combines TRBV10-3 and TRBJ1-4; a tentative D match to TRBD1 spans 6 bases. Sequencing was done on a sample of PBMCs or T cells enriched from blood (not recorded which). This receptor carries the CDR3 CATSYRGGASEKLFF. Here is the DNA: TGTGCCACATCCTACCGGGGGGGGGCGTCTGAAAAACTGTTTTTT.